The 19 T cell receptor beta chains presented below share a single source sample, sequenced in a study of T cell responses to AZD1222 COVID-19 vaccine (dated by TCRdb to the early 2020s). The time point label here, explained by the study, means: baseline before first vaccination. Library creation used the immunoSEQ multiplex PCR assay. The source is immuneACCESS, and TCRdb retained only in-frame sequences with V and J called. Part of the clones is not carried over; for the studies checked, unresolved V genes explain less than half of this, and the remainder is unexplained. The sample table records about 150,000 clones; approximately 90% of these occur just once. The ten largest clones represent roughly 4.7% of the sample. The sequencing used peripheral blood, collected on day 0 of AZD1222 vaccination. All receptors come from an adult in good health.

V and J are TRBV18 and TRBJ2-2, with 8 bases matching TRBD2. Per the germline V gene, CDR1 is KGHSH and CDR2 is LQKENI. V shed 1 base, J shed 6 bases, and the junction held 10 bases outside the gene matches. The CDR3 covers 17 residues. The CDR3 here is CASSPRLRLAGSGELFF. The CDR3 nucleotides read TGTGCCAGCTCACCACGTCTCAGGTTAGCGGGGTCCGGGGAGCTGTTTTTT.

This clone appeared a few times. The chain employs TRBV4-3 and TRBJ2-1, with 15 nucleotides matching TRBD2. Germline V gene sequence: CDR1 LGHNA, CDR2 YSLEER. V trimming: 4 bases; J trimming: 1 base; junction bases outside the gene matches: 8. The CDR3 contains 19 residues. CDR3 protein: CASSPGLAGGVPSYNEQFF. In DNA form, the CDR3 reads TGCGCCAGCAGCCCCGGACTAGCGGGAGGGGTTCCATCCTACAATGAGCAGTTCTTC.

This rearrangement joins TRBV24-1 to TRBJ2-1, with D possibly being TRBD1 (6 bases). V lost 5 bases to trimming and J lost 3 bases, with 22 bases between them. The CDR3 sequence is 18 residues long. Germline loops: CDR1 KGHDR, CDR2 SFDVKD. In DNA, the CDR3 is TGTGCCACCAGTGGGGTTCAGGGGAAGCGTACGGGCTACAATGAGCAGTTCTTC. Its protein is CATSGVQGKRTGYNEQFF.

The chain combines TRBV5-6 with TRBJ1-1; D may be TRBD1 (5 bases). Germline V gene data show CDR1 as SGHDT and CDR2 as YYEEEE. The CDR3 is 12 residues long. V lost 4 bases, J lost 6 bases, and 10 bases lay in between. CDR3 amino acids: CASSPGGAEAFF. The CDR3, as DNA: TGTGCCAGCAGCCCGGGAGGGGCTGAAGCTTTCTTT. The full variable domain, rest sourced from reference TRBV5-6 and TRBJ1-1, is DAGVTQSPTHLIKTRGQQVTLRCSPKSGHDTVSWYQQALGQGPQFIFQYYEEEERQRGNFPDRFSGHQFPNYSSELNVNALLLGDSALYLCASSPGGAEAFFGQGTRLTVV.

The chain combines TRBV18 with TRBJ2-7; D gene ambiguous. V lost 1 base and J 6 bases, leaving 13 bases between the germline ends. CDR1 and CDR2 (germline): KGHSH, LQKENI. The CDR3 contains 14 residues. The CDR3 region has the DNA TGTGCCAGCTCACCACTCCCCGGAGAGCTCGAGCAGTACTTC. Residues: CASSPLPGELEQYF.

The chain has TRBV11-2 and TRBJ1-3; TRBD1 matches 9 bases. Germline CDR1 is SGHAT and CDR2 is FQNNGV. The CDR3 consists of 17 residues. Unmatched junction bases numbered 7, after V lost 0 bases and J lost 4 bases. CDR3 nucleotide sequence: TGTGCCAGCAGCTTAGATCTACAGGGGGCAAGAGGAAACACCATATATTTT. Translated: CASSLDLQGARGNTIYF.

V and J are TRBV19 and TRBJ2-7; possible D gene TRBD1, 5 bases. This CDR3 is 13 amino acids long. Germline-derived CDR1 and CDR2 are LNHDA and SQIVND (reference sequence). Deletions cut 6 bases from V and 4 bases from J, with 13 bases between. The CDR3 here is CASSQGLRYEQYF. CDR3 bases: TGTGCCAGTAGCCAGGGCCTTAGGTACGAGCAGTACTTC.

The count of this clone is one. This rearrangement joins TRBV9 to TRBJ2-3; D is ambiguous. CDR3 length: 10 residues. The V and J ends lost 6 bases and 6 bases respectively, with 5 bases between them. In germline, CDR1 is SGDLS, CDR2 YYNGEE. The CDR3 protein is CASNADTQYF. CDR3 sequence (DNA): TGTGCCAGCAACGCCGATACGCAGTATTTT.

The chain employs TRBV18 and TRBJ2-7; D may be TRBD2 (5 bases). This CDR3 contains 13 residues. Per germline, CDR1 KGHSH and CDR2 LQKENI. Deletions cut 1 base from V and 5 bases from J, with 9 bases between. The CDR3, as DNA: TGTGCCAGCTCACCACGAGGGAATCACGAGCAGTACTTC. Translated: CASSPRGNHEQYF.

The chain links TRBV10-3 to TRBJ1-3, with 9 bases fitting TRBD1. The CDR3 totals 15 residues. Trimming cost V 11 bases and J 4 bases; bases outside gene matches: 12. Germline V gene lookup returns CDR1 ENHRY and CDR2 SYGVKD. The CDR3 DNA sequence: TGTGCCCACGGAGGGACAGGGCCTCCCGGAAACACCATATATTTT. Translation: CAHGGTGPPGNTIYF.

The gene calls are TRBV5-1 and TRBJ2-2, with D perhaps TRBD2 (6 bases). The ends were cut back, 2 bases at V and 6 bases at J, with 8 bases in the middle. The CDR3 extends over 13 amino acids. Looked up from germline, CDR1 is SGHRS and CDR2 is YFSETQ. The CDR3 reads CASSFGGPGELFF. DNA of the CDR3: TGCGCCAGCAGCTTCGGGGGTCCCGGGGAGCTGTTTTTT.

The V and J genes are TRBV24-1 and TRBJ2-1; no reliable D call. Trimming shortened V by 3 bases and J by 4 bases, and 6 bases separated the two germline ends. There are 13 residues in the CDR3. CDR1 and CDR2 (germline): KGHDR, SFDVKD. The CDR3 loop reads CATSDPGYNEQFF. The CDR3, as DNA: TGTGCCACCAGTGATCCGGGTTACAATGAGCAGTTCTTC.

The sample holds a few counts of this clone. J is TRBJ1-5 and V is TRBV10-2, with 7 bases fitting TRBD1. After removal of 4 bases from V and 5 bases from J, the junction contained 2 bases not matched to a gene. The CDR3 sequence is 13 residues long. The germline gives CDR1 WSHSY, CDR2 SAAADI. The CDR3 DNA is TGCGCCAGCAGTGCTACAGGGGATCAGCCCCAGCATTTT. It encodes CASSATGDQPQHF.

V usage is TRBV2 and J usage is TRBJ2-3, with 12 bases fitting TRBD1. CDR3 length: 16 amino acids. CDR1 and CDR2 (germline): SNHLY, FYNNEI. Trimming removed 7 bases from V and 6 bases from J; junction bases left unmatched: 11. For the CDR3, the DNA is TGTGCCAGCACCCATCCGGGACAGGGGGCTGTGGATACGCAGTATTTT. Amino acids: CASTHPGQGAVDTQYF.

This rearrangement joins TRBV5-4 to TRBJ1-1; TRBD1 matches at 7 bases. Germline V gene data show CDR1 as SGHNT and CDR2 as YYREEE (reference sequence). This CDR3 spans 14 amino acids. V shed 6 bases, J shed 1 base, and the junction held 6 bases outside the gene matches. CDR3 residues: CASTSGQTNTEAFF. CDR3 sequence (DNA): TGTGCCAGCACTTCGGGACAGACGAACACTGAAGCTTTCTTT.

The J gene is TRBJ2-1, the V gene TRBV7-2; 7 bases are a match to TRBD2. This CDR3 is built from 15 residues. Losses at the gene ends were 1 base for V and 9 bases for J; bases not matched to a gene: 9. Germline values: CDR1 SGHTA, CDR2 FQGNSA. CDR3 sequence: CASSLVWGGTSEQFF. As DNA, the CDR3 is TGTGCCAGCAGCTTAGTGTGGGGGGGGACCAGTGAGCAGTTCTTC.

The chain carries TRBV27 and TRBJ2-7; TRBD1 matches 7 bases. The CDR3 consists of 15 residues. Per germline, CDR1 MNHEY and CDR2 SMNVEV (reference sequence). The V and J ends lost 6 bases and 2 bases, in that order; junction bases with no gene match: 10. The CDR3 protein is CASSRPTGSTYEQYF. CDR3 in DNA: TGTGCCAGCAGCCGTCCGACAGGGTCGACCTACGAGCAGTACTTC.

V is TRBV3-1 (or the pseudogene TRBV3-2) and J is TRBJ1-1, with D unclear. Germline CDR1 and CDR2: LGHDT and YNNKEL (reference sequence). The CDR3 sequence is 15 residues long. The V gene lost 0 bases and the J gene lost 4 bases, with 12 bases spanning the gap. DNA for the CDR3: TGTGCCAGCAGCCAAGACCCTTTCTGGGTCACTGAAGCTTTCTTT. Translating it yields CASSQDPFWVTEAFF.

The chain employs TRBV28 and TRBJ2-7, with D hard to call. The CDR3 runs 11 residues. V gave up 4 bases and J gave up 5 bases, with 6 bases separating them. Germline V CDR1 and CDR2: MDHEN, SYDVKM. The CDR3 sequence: CASSSFDEQYF. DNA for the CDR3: TGTGCCAGCAGTTCGTTCGACGAGCAGTACTTC.